This TCR beta chain originates from a study of blood T cell repertoires in COVID-19 (dated by TCRdb to 2018 to 2021). Concerning the study at large: Collaborator samples came from the United States, Italy and Spain and covered acute and convalescent phases of COVID-19. The material from the prospective study consisted of cDNA or gDNA derived from T cells, B-cell-depleted T cells, or PBMCs. Subjects who had been exposed to COVID-19, were actively infected with it, or had recovered from it provided the deeply sampled blood TCRbeta repertoires that made up the dataset. The repertoires were released in a freely available public database meant as a resource for research on the immune response to SARS-CoV-2. Samples came from the ongoing ImmuneRACE study (first 160 participants) plus 1,254 subjects from 6 global collaborators. A de-identified subject ID, COVID-19 status, age in years and sex were almost always included in the sample metadata. Where available, HLA class I and class II types were taken from metadata supplied by the sample provider and were not determined by assay-based typing. The study at large found these results: The amount of clinical and demographic metadata varied by source and participant and was provided uncurated.

Participants in the prospective study were aged roughly 18 to 100 years, lived in over 20 United States geographic areas, and enrolled through a virtual design. In the prospective study, cohorts were assigned on the basis of participant-reported clinical history obtained from a screening survey and a study questionnaire. Exposed participants had been in contact with someone with a PCR-confirmed or clinician-diagnosed COVID-19 case within 2 weeks of study entry. In the prospective study, whole blood, serum and a nasopharyngeal or oropharyngeal swab were collected from each participant by mobile phlebotomists. Prospective study participants could optionally give additional blood draws and questionnaires over a roughly 2-month period. Before DNA extraction, blood samples from the prospective study were shipped at room temperature or frozen. The immunoSEQ Assay, a bias-controlled multiplex PCR, was used to amplify TCRbeta CDR3 regions from genomic DNA. The authors' analysis ran thus. The number of nucleated cells in each sample was estimated from the amplification of reference gene primers within the assay. Sequence reads were collapsed and filtered to measure the absolute abundance of every unique TCRbeta CDR3 rearrangement. For each sample, productive Simpson clonality was calculated by taking the square root of Simpson's diversity index across productive rearrangements. TCRdb took over this immuneACCESS table, retaining in-frame rearrangements with V and J assigned. Such tables are incomplete; in checked studies, under half of the missing clones stem from an unresolved V gene, and the remainder is unexplained. From that table come the V and J calls and clone size; the DNA was used to work out D and trimming. The sample data list 200,000 to 250,000 clones, and 88% of these were observed just once. The biggest ten clones account for under 4.5% of the sample.

Reading the germline V gene gives CDR1 SNHLY and CDR2 FYNNEI. The CDR3 measures 15 amino acids from cysteine to phenylalanine. CDR3 DNA only is kept here, 45 bases in frame from base 1. Trimming removed 5 bases from V and 7 bases from J; the gene matches leave 8 bases unexplained. With respect to this clone: Its target antigen remains unknown. Base qualities are not recorded, but no much larger clone differs from it by a single base.

The rearrangement combines TRBV2 with TRBJ2-1; 10 central nucleotides agree with TRBD2. The sample consisted of PBMCs or T cells enriched from blood (not recorded which). The TCR sequence derives from a woman aged 30 to 39 who had been exposed to COVID-19. The base sequence is TGTGCCAGCAGTCCGATTAGCGGGAGGAAAAATGAGCAGTTCTTC. This yields the protein CASSPISGRKNEQFF.